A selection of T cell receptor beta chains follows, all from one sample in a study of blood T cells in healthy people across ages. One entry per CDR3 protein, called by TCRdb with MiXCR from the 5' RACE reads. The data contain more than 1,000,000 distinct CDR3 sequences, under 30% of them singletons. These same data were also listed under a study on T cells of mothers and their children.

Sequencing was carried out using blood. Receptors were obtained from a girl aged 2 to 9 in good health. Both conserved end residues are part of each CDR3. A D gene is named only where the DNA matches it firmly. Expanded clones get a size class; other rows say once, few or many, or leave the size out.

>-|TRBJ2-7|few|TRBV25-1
CASSESGLTPYEQYF
TGTGCCAGCAGTGAATCTGGACTGACTCCCTACGAGCAGTACTTC
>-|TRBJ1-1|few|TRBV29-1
CSVQHAEAFF
TGCAGCGTCCAACACGCTGAAGCTTTCTTT
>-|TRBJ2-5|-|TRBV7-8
CASRDSASETQYF
TGTGCCAGCCGAGATAGTGCGTCCGAGACCCAGTACTTC
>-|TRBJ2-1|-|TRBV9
CASSVEGTDVDEQFF
TGTGCCAGCAGCGTAGAGGGGACTGACGTGGATGAGCAGTTCTTC
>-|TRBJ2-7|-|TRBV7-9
CASSFEAAYEQYF
TGTGCCAGCAGCTTCGAAGCAGCTTACGAGCAGTACTTC
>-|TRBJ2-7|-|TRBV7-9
CASSLDSLQPYEQYF
TGTGCCAGCAGCTTGGACAGCCTGCAACCCTACGAGCAGTACTTC
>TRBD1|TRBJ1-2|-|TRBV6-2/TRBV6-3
CASNSDRGRDGYTF
TGTGCCAGCAACTCAGACAGGGGGCGCGATGGCTACACCTTC
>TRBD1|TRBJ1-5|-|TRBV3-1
CASSRGQGSDQPQHF
TGTGCCAGCAGCCGGGGACAGGGGTCGGATCAGCCCCAGCATTTT
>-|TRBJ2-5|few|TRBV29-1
CSVEAAGLQGRETQYF
TGCAGCGTTGAAGCTGCGGGTCTACAGGGTAGAGAGACCCAGTACTTC
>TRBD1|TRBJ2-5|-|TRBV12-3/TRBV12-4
CASSLSSPTGDKQYF
TGTGCCAGCAGTTTAAGCTCGCCGACAGGGGACAAGCAGTACTTC
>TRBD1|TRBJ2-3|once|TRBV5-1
CASKPGQGTDTQYF
TGCGCCAGTAAACCGGGACAGGGCACAGATACGCAGTATTTT
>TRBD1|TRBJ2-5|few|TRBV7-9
CASSLATGQETQYF
TGTGCCAGCAGCTTAGCGACAGGGCAAGAGACCCAGTACTTC
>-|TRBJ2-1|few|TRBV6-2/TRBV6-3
CASSYVEHVLNEQFF
TGTGCCAGCAGTTACGTCGAGCATGTCCTTAATGAGCAGTTCTTC
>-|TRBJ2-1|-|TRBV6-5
CASSYLGPNEQFF
TGTGCCAGCAGTTACCTCGGACCCAATGAGCAGTTCTTC
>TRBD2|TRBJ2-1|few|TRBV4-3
CASSHSLAGTPPNERFF
TGCGCCAGCAGCCATTCTCTAGCGGGGACACCCCCCAATGAGCGGTTCTTC
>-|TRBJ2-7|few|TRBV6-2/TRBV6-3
CASSSQGSRSYEQYF
TGTGCCAGCAGTTCCCAGGGAAGCCGCTCCTACGAGCAGTACTTC
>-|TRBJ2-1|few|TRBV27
CASSDLAYAYNEQFF
TGTGCCAGCAGTGACCTAGCGTATGCCTACAATGAGCAGTTCTTC
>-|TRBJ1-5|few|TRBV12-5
CASGLGLGTNQPQHF
TGTGCTAGTGGTTTGGGCCTGGGGACCAATCAGCCCCAGCATTTT
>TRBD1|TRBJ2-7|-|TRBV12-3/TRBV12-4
CASSLGTGTTEQYF
TGTGCCAGCAGTTTGGGGACAGGGACTACCGAGCAGTACTTC
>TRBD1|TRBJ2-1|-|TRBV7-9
CASTRNPGQGINEQFF
TGTGCCAGCACCAGAAATCCGGGACAGGGTATCAATGAGCAGTTCTTC
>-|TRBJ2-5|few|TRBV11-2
CASAEEGARETQYF
TGTGCCAGCGCCGAGGAGGGGGCGAGAGAGACCCAGTACTTC
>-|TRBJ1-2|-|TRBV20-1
CSATTGLDYGYTF
TGCAGTGCAACTACAGGGTTGGACTATGGCTACACCTTC
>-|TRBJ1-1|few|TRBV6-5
CASSYSAGTGMRTEAFF
TGTGCCAGCAGTTACTCAGCCGGTACAGGTATGAGGACTGAAGCTTTCTTT
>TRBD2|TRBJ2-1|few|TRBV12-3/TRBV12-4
CASISTSGGNEQFF
TGTGCCAGCATCTCAACTAGCGGGGGCAATGAGCAGTTCTTC
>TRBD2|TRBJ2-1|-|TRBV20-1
CSGGGLAGYSGTQYF
TGCAGTGGGGGCGGACTAGCGGGATACTCTGGGACCCAATACTTC